One and the same sample provided the 2 T cell receptor beta chains below, sequenced in a study of OX40 agonist ivuxolimab in advanced cancers. TCRdb keeps only in-frame clones here, not all; method: immunoSEQ multiplex PCR. The top ten hold less than 0.7% of the sample, which has 75,000 to 80,000 clones, 80% to 90% seen once. Sample: CD4+ or CD8+ T cells sorted from blood, taken in a trial of the OX40 agonist ivuxolimab. The receptor source for this set is an adult with an advanced solid tumor such as melanoma, head and neck, liver or kidney cancer.

J is TRBJ2-3 and V is TRBV4-1; 8 positions match TRBD2. Germline V gene sequence: CDR1 MGHRA, CDR2 YSYEKL. The V gene end was trimmed by 7 bases and the J gene end by 4 bases; junction bases not matched to a gene: 16. The CDR3 is made up of 17 amino acids. CDR3 loop: CASTTEVVAGMADTQYF. CDR3 nucleotide sequence: TGCGCCAGCACCACAGAGGTGGTAGCGGGGATGGCAGATACGCAGTATTTT.

The chain employs TRBV7-8 and TRBJ1-2; no definite D call. Germline assignment: CDR1 SGHVS and CDR2 FQNEAQ. The CDR3 spans 14 residues. Trimming took 0 bases from V and 3 from J, leaving 8 bases between them. CDR3 sequence: CASSLARGDYGYTF. The CDR3 DNA is TGTGCCAGCAGCTTAGCCCGGGGTGACTATGGCTACACCTTC.